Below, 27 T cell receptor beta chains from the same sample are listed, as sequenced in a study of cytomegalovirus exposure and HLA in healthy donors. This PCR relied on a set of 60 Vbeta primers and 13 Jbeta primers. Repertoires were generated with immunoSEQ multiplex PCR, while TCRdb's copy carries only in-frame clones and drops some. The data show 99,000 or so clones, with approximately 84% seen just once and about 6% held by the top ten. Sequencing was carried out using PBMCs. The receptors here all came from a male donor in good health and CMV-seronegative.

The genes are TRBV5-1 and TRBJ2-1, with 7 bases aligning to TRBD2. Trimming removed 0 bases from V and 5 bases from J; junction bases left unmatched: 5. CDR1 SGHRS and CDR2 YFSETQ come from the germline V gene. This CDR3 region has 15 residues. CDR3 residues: CASSLESSGNNEQFF. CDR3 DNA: TGCGCCAGCAGCTTGGAGTCTAGCGGTAACAATGAGCAGTTCTTC.

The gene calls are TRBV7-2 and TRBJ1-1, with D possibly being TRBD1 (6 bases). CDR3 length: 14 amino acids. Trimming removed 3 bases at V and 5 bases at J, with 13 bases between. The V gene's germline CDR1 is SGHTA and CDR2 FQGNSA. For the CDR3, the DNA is TGTGCCAGCAGCTTGGCACAGGGTGGAACTGAAGCTTTCTTT. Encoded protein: CASSLAQGGTEAFF.

The CDR3 here is CASSLAGTSGRQTQYF. The CDR3 DNA is TGTGCCAGCAGCTTAGCGGGGACTAGCGGGAGACAGACCCAGTACTTC. The chain uses TRBV7-2 and TRBJ2-5; 14 nucleotides line up with TRBD2. Germline CDR1 reads SGHTA; CDR2 reads FQGNSA. Unmatched junction bases numbered 3, after V lost 0 bases and J lost 6 bases. The CDR3 covers 16 residues. Together with reference TRBV7-2 and TRBJ2-5, the CDR3 gives the full variable domain: GAGVSQSPSNKVTEKGKDVELRCDPISGHTALYWYRQSLGQGLEFLIYFQGNSAPDKSGLPSDRFSAERTGGSVSTLTIQRTQQEDSAVYLCASSLAGTSGRQTQYFGPGTRLLVL.

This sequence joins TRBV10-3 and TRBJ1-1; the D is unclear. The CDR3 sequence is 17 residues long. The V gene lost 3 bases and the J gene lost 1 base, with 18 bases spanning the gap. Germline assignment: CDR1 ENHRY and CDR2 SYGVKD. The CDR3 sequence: CAISDPGFRLENTEAFF. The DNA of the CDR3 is TGTGCCATCAGTGACCCCGGTTTTCGACTGGAGAACACTGAAGCTTTCTTT.

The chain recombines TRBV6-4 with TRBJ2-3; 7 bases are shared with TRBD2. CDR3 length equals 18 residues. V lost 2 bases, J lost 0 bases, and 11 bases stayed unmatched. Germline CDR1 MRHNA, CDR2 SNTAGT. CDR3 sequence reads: CASSDPFFLAESTDTQYF. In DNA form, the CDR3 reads TGTGCCAGCAGTGACCCCTTCTTTCTAGCGGAAAGCACAGATACGCAGTATTTT.

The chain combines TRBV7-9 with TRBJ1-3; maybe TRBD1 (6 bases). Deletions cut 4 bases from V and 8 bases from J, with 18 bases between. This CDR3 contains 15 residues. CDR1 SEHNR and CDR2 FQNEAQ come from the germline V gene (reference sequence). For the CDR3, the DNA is TGTGCCAGCAGCTACCGTGCGACAGGCCTGGACACCATATATTTT. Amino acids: CASSYRATGLDTIYF.

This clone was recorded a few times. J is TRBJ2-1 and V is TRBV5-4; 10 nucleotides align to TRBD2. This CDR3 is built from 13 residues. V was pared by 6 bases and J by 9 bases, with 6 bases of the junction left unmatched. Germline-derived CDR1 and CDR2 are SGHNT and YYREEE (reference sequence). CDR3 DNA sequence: TGTGCCAGCAACCTAGCGGGAGTTCCTGAGCAGTTCTTC. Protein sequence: CASNLAGVPEQFF.

CDR3 coding DNA: TGCGCCAGCAGCGATCTAGCGGGAAGCGGAGAGACCCAGTACTTC. Translated, it gives CASSDLAGSGETQYF. The V and J genes are TRBV5-1 and TRBJ2-5, with TRBD2 matching 9 bases. Germline V gene data show CDR1 as SGHRS and CDR2 as YFSETQ. V lost 4 bases, J lost 4 bases, and 8 bases stayed unmatched. The CDR3 totals 15 residues.

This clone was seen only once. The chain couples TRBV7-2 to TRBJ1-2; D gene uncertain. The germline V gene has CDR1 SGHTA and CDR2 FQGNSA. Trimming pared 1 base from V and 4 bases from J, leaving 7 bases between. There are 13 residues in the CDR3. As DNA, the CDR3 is TGTGCCAGCAGCTTAGTCGCGGCCTATGGCTACACCTTC. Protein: CASSLVAAYGYTF.

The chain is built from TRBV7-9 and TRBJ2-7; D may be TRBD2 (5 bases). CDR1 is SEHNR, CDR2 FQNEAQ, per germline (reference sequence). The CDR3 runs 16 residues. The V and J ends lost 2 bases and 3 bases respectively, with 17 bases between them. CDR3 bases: TGTGCCAGCAGCTTAAGCGAGGGCCCAACCTTCTACGAGCAGTACTTC. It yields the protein CASSLSEGPTFYEQYF.

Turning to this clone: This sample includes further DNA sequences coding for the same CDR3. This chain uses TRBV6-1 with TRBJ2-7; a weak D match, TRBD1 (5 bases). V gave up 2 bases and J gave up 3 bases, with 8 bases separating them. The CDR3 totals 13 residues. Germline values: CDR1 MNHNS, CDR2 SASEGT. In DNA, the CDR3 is TGTGCCAGCAGTGAACAGGGTGGCTACGAGCAGTACTTC. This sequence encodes CASSEQGGYEQYF.

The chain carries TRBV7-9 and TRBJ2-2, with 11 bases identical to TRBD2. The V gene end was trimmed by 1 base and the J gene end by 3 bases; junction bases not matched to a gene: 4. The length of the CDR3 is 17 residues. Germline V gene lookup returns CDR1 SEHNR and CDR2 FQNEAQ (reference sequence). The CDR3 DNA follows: TGTGCCAGCAGCTTAGTACTAGCGGGAGTCGACACCGGGGAGCTGTTTTTT. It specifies CASSLVLAGVDTGELFF. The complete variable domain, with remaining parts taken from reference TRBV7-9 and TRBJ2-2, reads DTGVSQNPRHKITKRGQNVTFRCDPISEHNRLYWYRQTLGQGPEFLTYFQNEAQLEKSRLLSDRFSAERPKGSFSTLEIQRTEQGDSAMYLCASSLVLAGVDTGELFFGEGSRLTVL.

The chain's CDR3 is CASSPFSIRASSYEQYF. In DNA, the CDR3 is TGTGCCAGCAGTCCCTTTTCTATCAGGGCAAGCTCCTACGAGCAGTACTTC. The chain recombines TRBV27 with TRBJ2-7; tentatively, D is TRBD1 (5 bases). The CDR3 consists of 17 residues. The germline V gene encodes CDR1 MNHEY and CDR2 SMNVEV (reference sequence). Deletions cut 5 bases from V and 0 bases from J, with 20 bases between.

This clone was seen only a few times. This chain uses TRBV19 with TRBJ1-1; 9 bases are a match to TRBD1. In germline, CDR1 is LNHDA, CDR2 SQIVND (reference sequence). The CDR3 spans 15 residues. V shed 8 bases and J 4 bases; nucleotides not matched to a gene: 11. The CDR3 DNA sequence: TGTGCCAGTCATACTACGCGGACAGGGGCCACTGAAGCTTTCTTT. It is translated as CASHTTRTGATEAFF.

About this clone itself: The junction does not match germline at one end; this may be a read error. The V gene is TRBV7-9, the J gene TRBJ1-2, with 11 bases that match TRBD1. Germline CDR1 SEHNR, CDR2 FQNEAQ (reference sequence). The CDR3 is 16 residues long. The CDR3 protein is CSSSLLRDRGNYGYTF. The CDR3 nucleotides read TGTTCCAGCAGCTTACTCCGGGACAGGGGGAACTATGGCTACACCTTC.

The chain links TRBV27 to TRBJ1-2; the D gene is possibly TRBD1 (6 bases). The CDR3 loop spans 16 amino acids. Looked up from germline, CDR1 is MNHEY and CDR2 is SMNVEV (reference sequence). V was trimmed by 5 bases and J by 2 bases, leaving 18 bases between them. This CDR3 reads CASSMTPGGPNYGYTF. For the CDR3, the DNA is TGTGCCAGCAGTATGACCCCCGGGGGGCCCAACTATGGCTACACCTTC.

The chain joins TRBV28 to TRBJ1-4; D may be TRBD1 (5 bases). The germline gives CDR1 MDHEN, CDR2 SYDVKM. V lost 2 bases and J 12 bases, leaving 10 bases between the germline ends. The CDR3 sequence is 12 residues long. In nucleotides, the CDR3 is TGTGCCAGCAGTTTAAGGCGGGGGGAACTGTTTTTT. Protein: CASSLRRGELFF.

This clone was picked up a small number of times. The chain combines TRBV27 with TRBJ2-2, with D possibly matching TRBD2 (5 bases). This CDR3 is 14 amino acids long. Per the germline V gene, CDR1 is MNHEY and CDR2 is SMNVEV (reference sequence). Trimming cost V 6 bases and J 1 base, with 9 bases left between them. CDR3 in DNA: TGTGCCAGCAGGACTATAAGGAACACCGGGGAGCTGTTTTTT. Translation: CASRTIRNTGELFF.

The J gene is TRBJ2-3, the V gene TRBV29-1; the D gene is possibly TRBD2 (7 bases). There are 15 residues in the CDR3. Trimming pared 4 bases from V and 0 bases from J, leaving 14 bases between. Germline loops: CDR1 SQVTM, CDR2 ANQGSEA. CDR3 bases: TGCAGCGTTGTAGGGGGGGACACTAGCACAGATACGCAGTATTTT. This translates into CSVVGGDTSTDTQYF.

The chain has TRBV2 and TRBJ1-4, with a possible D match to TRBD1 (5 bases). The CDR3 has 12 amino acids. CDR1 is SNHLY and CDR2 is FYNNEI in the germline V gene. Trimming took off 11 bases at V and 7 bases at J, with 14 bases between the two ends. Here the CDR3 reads CAGRGEGEKLFF. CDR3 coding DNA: TGTGCCGGCCGGGGGGAGGGTGAAAAACTGTTTTTT.

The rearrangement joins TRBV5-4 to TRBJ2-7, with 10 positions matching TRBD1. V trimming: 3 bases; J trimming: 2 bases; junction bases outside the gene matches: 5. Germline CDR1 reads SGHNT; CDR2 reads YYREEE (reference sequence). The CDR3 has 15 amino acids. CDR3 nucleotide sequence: TGTGCCAGCAGCTCCATAGGACAGGGGGCCTACGAGCAGTACTTC. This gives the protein CASSSIGQGAYEQYF.

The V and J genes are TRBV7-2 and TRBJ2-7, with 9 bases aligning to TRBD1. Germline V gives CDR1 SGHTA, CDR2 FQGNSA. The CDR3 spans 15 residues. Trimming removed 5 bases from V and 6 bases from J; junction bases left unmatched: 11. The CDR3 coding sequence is TGTGCCAGCAGCCCCCTTGAGGGACAGGGATCCGAGCAGTACTTC. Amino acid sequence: CASSPLEGQGSEQYF. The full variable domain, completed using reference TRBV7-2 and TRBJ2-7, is GAGVSQSPSNKVTEKGKDVELRCDPISGHTALYWYRQSLGQGLEFLIYFQGNSAPDKSGLPSDRFSAERTGGSVSTLTIQRTQQEDSAVYLCASSPLEGQGSEQYFGPGTRLTVT.

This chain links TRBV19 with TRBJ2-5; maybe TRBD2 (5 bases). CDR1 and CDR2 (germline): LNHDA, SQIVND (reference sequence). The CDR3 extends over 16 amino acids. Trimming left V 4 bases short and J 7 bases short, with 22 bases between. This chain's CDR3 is CASSSNGVWTPRTQYF. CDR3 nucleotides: TGTGCCAGTAGTAGTAACGGGGTGTGGACCCCCCGGACCCAGTACTTC.

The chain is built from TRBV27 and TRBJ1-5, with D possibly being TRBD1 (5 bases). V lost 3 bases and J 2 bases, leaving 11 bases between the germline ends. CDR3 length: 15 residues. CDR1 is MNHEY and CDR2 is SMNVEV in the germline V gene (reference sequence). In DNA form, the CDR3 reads TGTGCCAGCAGTTTTGCCTCCAGGGGCAATCAGCCCCAGCATTTT. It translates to CASSFASRGNQPQHF.

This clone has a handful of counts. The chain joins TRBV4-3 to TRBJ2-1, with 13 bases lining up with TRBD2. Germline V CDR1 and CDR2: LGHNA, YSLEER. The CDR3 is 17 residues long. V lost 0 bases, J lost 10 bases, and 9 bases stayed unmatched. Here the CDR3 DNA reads TGCGCCAGCAGCCAAGACGTAGGACTAGCGGGAGCGTTAGAGCAGTTCTTC. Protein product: CASSQDVGLAGALEQFF.

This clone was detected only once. CDR3 DNA sequence: TGTGCCAGCAGCTTAGCGTCTGATGAGCAGTTCTTC. It codes for CASSLASDEQFF. This chain connects TRBV7-6 to TRBJ2-1, with D uncertain. This CDR3 contains 12 residues. CDR1 SGHVS and CDR2 FNYEAQ come from the germline V gene. V was trimmed by 0 bases and J by 8 bases, leaving 5 bases between them.

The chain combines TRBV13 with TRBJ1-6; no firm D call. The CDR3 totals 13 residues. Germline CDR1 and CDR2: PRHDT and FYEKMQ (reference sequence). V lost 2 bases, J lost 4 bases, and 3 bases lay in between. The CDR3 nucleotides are TGTGCCAGCAGCTTACAGTATAATTCACCCCTCCACTTT. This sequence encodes CASSLQYNSPLHF.